This T cell receptor beta chain was profiled in a study of CD8 T cells in ankylosing spondylitis. Notes on the study in general: Relatively rare in peripheral blood, disease-linked clones were also CD8+. Characteristic, it appeared, of ankylosing spondylitis blood was a TCR beta motif of fewer than 10 highly homologous variants.

This clonotype was counted between two and nine times. No antigen is known for it. For TCR beta, libraries came from quantitative 5'-RACE with molecular barcodes. TCRdb reprocessed the 5' RACE reads with MiXCR, giving one entry per CDR3 protein. The sample has approximately 300,000 distinct CDR3 sequences; less than 10% are singletons. V lost 2 bases to trimming and J lost 9 bases, with 10 bases between them. Germline V gene data show CDR1 as MNHEY and CDR2 as SVGAGI. The CDR3 extends over 12 amino acids. The rearrangement links TRBV6-5 to TRBJ1-1; a weak D match, TRBD1 (5 bases). The TCR originated in a male donor with ankylosing spondylitis. The sequenced material came from blood, either unsorted or a sorted T cell fraction (not recorded which). CDR3 loop: CASSYQGEKAFF. The CDR3 bases are TGTGCCAGCAGTTACCAAGGGGAAAAAGCTTTCTTT.